One and the same sample provided the 13 T cell receptor beta chains below, sequenced in a study of T cell responses to AZD1222 COVID-19 vaccine. TCRdb's table, derived via immunoSEQ multiplex PCR, lists solely in-frame clones and lacks some. Of 35,000 to 50,000 clones in the sample, around 77% were seen once. This sample comprised peripheral blood, obtained 28 days after the second dose of the MenACWY control vaccine. These receptor sequences come from an adult who received the MenACWY meningococcal vaccine as a control.

This clone is medium-sized in the sample. The chain employs TRBV28 and TRBJ1-2, with D possibly matching TRBD1 (5 bases). Germline V gene lookup returns CDR1 MDHEN and CDR2 SYDVKM. CDR3 size: 13 residues. The V and J ends lost 6 bases and 3 bases respectively, with 11 bases between them. This chain's CDR3 is CASRGVVDYGYTF. The CDR3 DNA is TGTGCCAGCAGGGGGGTGGTCGACTATGGCTACACCTTC.

V and J are TRBV6-5 and TRBJ1-1; D is uncertain. Germline V gene data show CDR1 as MNHEY and CDR2 as SVGAGI. V was pared by 2 bases and J by 4 bases, with 11 bases between. There are 14 residues in the CDR3. CDR3 loop: CASSYGRLATEAFF. The CDR3 DNA is TGTGCCAGCAGTTACGGGCGGTTGGCCACTGAAGCTTTCTTT.

The rearrangement uses TRBV10-3 and TRBJ1-3; unclear D gene. CDR3 length equals 16 residues. The V gene lost 2 bases and the J gene lost 0 bases, with 11 bases spanning the gap. Germline V CDR1 and CDR2: ENHRY, SYGVKD. The CDR3 nucleotides are TGTGCCATCAGTGAGAACGGACCGAGCTCTGGAAACACCATATATTTT. Translation: CAISENGPSSGNTIYF.

This chain uses TRBV20-1 with TRBJ2-5; weak D call: TRBD1 (5 bases). This CDR3 contains 13 residues. The germline V gene has CDR1 DFQATT and CDR2 SNEGSKA (reference sequence). The V and J ends lost 3 bases and 0 bases respectively, with 8 bases between them. DNA for the CDR3: TGCAGTGCTAGTTTAGGGGACCAAGAGACCCAGTACTTC. Its protein product is CSASLGDQETQYF.

The rearrangement uses TRBV14 and TRBJ2-2; tentative D call: TRBD1 (5 bases). Germline CDR1 reads SGHDN; CDR2 reads FVKESK. V lost 1 base, J lost 8 bases, and 14 bases lay in between. This CDR3 region has 15 residues. In DNA, the CDR3 is TGTGCCAGCAGCCAAGTCGGCAGGGAAAGAGGGGAGCTGTTTTTT. It codes for CASSQVGRERGELFF.

This CDR3 is CASSVKPIGGYTF. As DNA, the CDR3 is TGTGCCAGCAGTGTAAAGCCCATCGGAGGCTACACCTTC. The chain links TRBV2 to TRBJ1-2; D gene ambiguous. Trimming removed 4 bases from V and 8 bases from J, with 14 bases in between. This CDR3 is built from 13 residues. From germline, CDR1 is SNHLY and CDR2 FYNNEI.

With respect to this clone: This same CDR3 is encoded by further DNA sequences in the sample. This chain joins TRBV18 and TRBJ2-3; D is uncertain. Germline V gives CDR1 KGHSH, CDR2 LQKENI. Trimming removed 3 bases from V and 2 bases from J, with 9 bases in between. CDR3 length equals 14 residues. In nucleotides, the CDR3 is TGTGCCAGCTCACCCACCGGGTCCACAGATACGCAGTATTTT. Translated, it gives CASSPTGSTDTQYF.

The J gene is TRBJ2-1, the V gene TRBV6-4; unclear D gene. This CDR3 has 14 amino acids. V was cut by 6 bases and J by 4 bases, with 13 bases left in between. Germline-derived CDR1 and CDR2 are MRHNA and SNTAGT. As DNA, the CDR3 is TGTGCCAGCAGAATGGAGCCGTATTACAATGAGCAGTTCTTC. Its protein product is CASRMEPYYNEQFF.

The genes are TRBV7-9 and TRBJ2-3; 9 bases fit TRBD2. This CDR3 has 14 residues. V shed 5 bases, J shed 5 bases, and the junction held 5 bases outside the gene matches. Looked up from germline, CDR1 is SEHNR and CDR2 is FQNEAQ (reference sequence). In DNA form, the CDR3 reads TGTGCCAGCAGCCGTAGCGGGAGCTTAGATACGCAGTATTTT. The encoded protein is CASSRSGSLDTQYF.

This clone has only a few counts. The rearrangement links TRBV6-2 or TRBV6-3 to TRBJ2-7, with TRBD1 matching 7 bases. J gave up 6 bases and V 2 bases, and 10 bases lay outside the gene matches. The CDR3 is 15 amino acids. Germline CDR1 MNHEY, CDR2 SVGEGT. Written as DNA, the CDR3 is TGTGCCAGCAGTTACGCTACAGGGGCCCCTCCCGAGCAGTACTTC. This codes for CASSYATGAPPEQYF.

This chain links TRBV2 with TRBJ1-6; D unclear. V was pared by 4 bases and J by 8 bases, with 6 bases between. From germline, CDR1 is SNHLY and CDR2 FYNNEI. The CDR3 totals 12 residues. CDR3 bases: TGTGCCAGCAGTGTCGGGTATTCACCCCTCCACTTT. Translating gives CASSVGYSPLHF.

The V gene is TRBV7-9, the J gene TRBJ1-1; D is uncertain. V lost 5 bases and J lost 3, with 7 bases in between. The length of the CDR3 is 12 residues. CDR1 and CDR2 (germline): SEHNR, FQNEAQ (reference sequence). As DNA, the CDR3 is TGTGCCAGCAGCCGGGGATACACTGAAGCTTTCTTT. Its translation is CASSRGYTEAFF.

This clone was counted once. The V call is TRBV29-1, the J call TRBJ2-3; 9 bases are shared with TRBD2. This CDR3 spans 15 amino acids. Germline V gene data show CDR1 as SQVTM and CDR2 as ANQGSEA. V dropped 3 bases and J dropped 3; count of bases not matched to a gene: 7. The CDR3 is CSVEDRREGTDTQYF. For the CDR3, the DNA is TGCAGCGTTGAGGATCGGCGGGAGGGAACAGATACGCAGTATTTT.